Listed here are 32 T cell receptor beta chains from one sample, sequenced in a study of blood T cells in healthy people across ages (dated by TCRdb to between 2014 and 2017). To prepare the library, 5' RACE was applied. The instrument was an Illumina HiSeq 2500. The second PCR ran for about 6 to 12 cycles and used a J-beta primer mix along with a sample-barcoded 5' primer. TCRdb cleaned the public reads at Q25 with fastp, built clones with MiXCR and kept in-frame beta chains. When rows share a CDR3 protein, they turn into one entry using the most common DNA and genes. Present in this sample are hundreds of thousands of distinct CDR3 sequences, roughly 53% of which were seen just once. The top ten clonotypes cover approximately 37% of the sample. Sample: blood. Receptor source: a man aged 55 to 70 in good health.

The rearrangement joins TRBV29-1 to TRBJ2-1; 8 nucleotides match TRBD2. CDR3 length: 16 residues. Germline values: CDR1 SQVTM, CDR2 ANQGSEA. J gave up 9 bases and V 4 bases, and 17 bases lay outside the gene matches. CDR3 residues: CSVGGLLAAVGGEQFF. CDR3 sequence (DNA): TGCAGCGTTGGGGGGTTACTAGCGGCCGTGGGGGGTGAGCAGTTCTTC.

In its sample, this clonotype was seen many times. The chain couples TRBV20-1 to TRBJ2-7, with 10 bases matching TRBD2. V was clipped by 5 bases and J by 7 bases; unmatched bases: 11. Germline V CDR1 and CDR2: DFQATT, SNEGSKA (reference sequence). The CDR3 totals 14 residues. The CDR3 reads CSAPGVAGGGEQYF. CDR3 DNA sequence: TGCAGTGCTCCCGGAGTAGCGGGGGGAGGGGAGCAGTACTTC.

The V gene is TRBV20-1, the J gene TRBJ1-1; D remains unclear. CDR1 and CDR2 (germline): DFQATT, SNEGSKA (reference sequence). The CDR3 has 12 residues. V lost 0 bases to trimming and J lost 7 bases, with 9 bases between them. The CDR3 DNA follows: TGCAGTGCTAGAGATCAGATGAATGAAGCTTTCTTT. Its protein is CSARDQMNEAFF.

The chain employs TRBV20-1 and TRBJ2-3; D gene ambiguous. V dropped 6 bases and J dropped 0 bases, with 13 bases sitting between them. CDR1 is DFQATT and CDR2 is SNEGSKA in the germline V gene (reference sequence). CDR3 size: 14 residues. CDR3 protein: CSAADGWSTDTQYF. The CDR3 DNA follows: TGCAGTGCCGCGGATGGGTGGAGCACAGATACGCAGTATTTT.

The gene calls are TRBV7-9 and TRBJ1-4, with TRBD1 matching over 8 bases. In germline, CDR1 is SEHNR, CDR2 FQNEAQ (reference sequence). The CDR3 consists of 15 residues. The V segment lost 5 bases and the J segment 8 bases; nucleotides outside the gene matches: 10. CDR3 coding DNA: TGTGCCAGCAGCCTATTGGACAGGGTACGCGAAAAACTGTTTTTT. Encoded protein: CASSLLDRVREKLFF.

A few counts support this clonotype. The gene calls are TRBV24-1 and TRBJ2-5; 9 bases align to TRBD1. The germline V gene encodes CDR1 KGHDR and CDR2 SFDVKD. The trim removed 4 bases at V and 5 bases at J, leaving 7 bases unmatched. The CDR3 loop spans 15 amino acids. CDR3 sequence: CATSDRADRGETQYF. As DNA, the CDR3 is TGTGCCACCAGTGACCGCGCGGACAGGGGCGAGACCCAGTACTTC.

This clonotype was picked up a small number of times. V is TRBV28 and J is TRBJ2-7, with 8 bases fitting TRBD1. Trimming removed 6 bases from V and 5 bases from J; junction bases left unmatched: 9. The CDR3 consists of 14 residues. Germline V gives CDR1 MDHEN, CDR2 SYDVKM. CDR3 nucleotides: TGTGCCAGCAGCTCAGGACAGGGAGTGAACGAGCAGTACTTC. Translated, it gives CASSSGQGVNEQYF.

Here the CDR3 reads CASSLPTGDEQFF. CDR3 coding DNA: TGTGCCAGCAGCTTACCGACAGGGGATGAGCAGTTCTTC. The chain couples TRBV7-9 to TRBJ2-1; the match to TRBD1 covers 8 bases. The V and J ends lost 2 bases and 8 bases, in that order; junction bases with no gene match: 2. This CDR3 comprises 13 residues. The germline CDR1 and CDR2 sequences are SEHNR and FQNEAQ (reference sequence). Variable domain in full (rest from reference TRBV7-9 and TRBJ2-1): DTGVSQNPRHKITKRGQNVTFRCDPISEHNRLYWYRQTLGQGPEFLTYFQNEAQLEKSRLLSDRFSAERPKGSFSTLEIQRTEQGDSAMYLCASSLPTGDEQFFGPGTRLTVL.

This chain joins TRBV7-9 and TRBJ2-1; D gene ambiguous. CDR3 size: 14 residues. The V end was cut by 0 bases, the J end by 5 bases, with 8 bases between. The germline V gene has CDR1 SEHNR and CDR2 FQNEAQ (reference sequence). The CDR3 DNA is TGTGCCAGCAGCTTAGCATCCAAGGACAATGAGCAGTTCTTC. Residues: CASSLASKDNEQFF.

V usage is TRBV29-1 and J usage is TRBJ2-5, with D perhaps TRBD1 (5 bases). Germline CDR1 reads SQVTM; CDR2 reads ANQGSEA. V shed 6 bases and J shed 5 bases, with 19 bases lying between them. The CDR3 runs 14 residues. CDR3 in amino acids: CSVLGRQGLETQYF. CDR3 DNA sequence: TGCAGCGTCCTGGGGCGGCAGGGATTGGAGACCCAGTACTTC.

The rearrangement uses TRBV3-1 and TRBJ2-5, with TRBD1 identical over 10 bases. J was trimmed by 11 bases and V by 4 bases; bases with no gene match: 13. Per germline, CDR1 LGHDT and CDR2 YNNKEL (reference sequence). CDR3 length equals 15 residues. The CDR3 reads CASSRPGQGNNEQYF. In DNA, the CDR3 is TGTGCCAGCAGCCGGCCGGGACAGGGGAACAATGAGCAGTACTTC.

The chain is built from TRBV20-1 and TRBJ2-1; D not resolved. Between the trimmed V and J ends, which lost 5 bases and 9 bases, there was a span of 11 bases. Germline values: CDR1 DFQATT, CDR2 SNEGSKA (reference sequence). The CDR3 is 11 residues long. CDR3 in DNA: TGCAGTGCTTCCCTAGGAGTTGAGCAGTTCTTC. This sequence encodes CSASLGVEQFF.

The CDR3 sequence: CSASLLGAYQETQYF. CDR3 nucleotides: TGCAGTGCTAGCCTGCTAGGAGCCTACCAAGAGACCCAGTACTTC. The rearrangement links TRBV20-1 to TRBJ2-5; D is uncertain. CDR3 size: 15 residues. V was trimmed by 3 bases and J by 0 bases, leaving 14 bases between them. Germline CDR1 DFQATT, CDR2 SNEGSKA (reference sequence).

The chain recombines TRBV3-1 with TRBJ2-7, with D perhaps matching TRBD1 or TRBD2 (5 bases each). The germline V and J ends were trimmed by 6 bases and 1 base, with 10 bases remaining between them. The CDR3 is made up of 13 amino acids. CDR1 is LGHDT, CDR2 YNNKEL, per germline (reference sequence). The CDR3 sequence is CASRPGRSYEQYF. CDR3 bases: TGTGCCAGCAGGCCGGGACGGTCCTACGAGCAGTACTTC.

The genes are TRBV20-1 and TRBJ2-7; 9 positions match TRBD1. Germline-derived CDR1 and CDR2 are DFQATT and SNEGSKA (reference sequence). This CDR3 spans 16 amino acids. Germline trimming cut 1 base from V and 6 bases from J; bases unmatched to any gene: 13. The CDR3 spells CSARGMGQGERGEQYF. DNA of the CDR3: TGCAGTGCTAGAGGTATGGGACAGGGCGAGAGGGGCGAGCAGTACTTC.

This clonotype appeared many times. CDR3 sequence reads: CAISGEGGNTEAFF. CDR3 bases: TGTGCCATCAGTGGGGAAGGGGGGAACACTGAAGCTTTCTTT. The chain links TRBV10-3 to TRBJ1-1; D perhaps matches TRBD1 (6 bases). The germline gives CDR1 ENHRY, CDR2 SYGVKD. Trimming took off 4 bases at V and 1 base at J, with 10 bases between the two ends. The CDR3 sequence is 14 residues long.

This clonotype was found many times. The CDR3, as DNA: TGCGCCAGCAGCTTGTTGGGTAGCGGCCAAGAGACCCAGTACTTC. Its translation is CASSLLGSGQETQYF. The gene calls are TRBV5-1 and TRBJ2-5, with a possible D match to TRBD2 (6 bases). The CDR3 is made up of 15 amino acids. Germline values: CDR1 SGHRS, CDR2 YFSETQ. Trimming cost V 1 base and J 1 base, with 11 bases left between them.

A note on this clonotype: A read error may produce the germline difference seen at one junction end. V and J are TRBV7-2 and TRBJ2-1; TRBD2 might be the D (6 bases). The CDR3 spans 14 residues. Germline V gives CDR1 SGHTA, CDR2 FQGNSA. As DNA, the CDR3 is TGTGCCGGCAGCTTAGCGCAGCCTAGCGCTGAGCAGTTCTTC. Amino acid sequence: CAGSLAQPSAEQFF.

J is TRBJ1-1 and V is TRBV20-1; a weak D match, TRBD1 (6 bases). The CDR3 is made up of 13 amino acids. Deletions cut 0 bases from V and 6 bases from J, with 11 bases between. Per the germline V gene, CDR1 is DFQATT and CDR2 is SNEGSKA (reference sequence). The CDR3: CSARDGGRPEAFF. CDR3 bases: TGCAGTGCTAGAGATGGGGGCCGCCCTGAAGCTTTCTTT.

J is TRBJ2-7 and V is TRBV20-1; 8 bases align to TRBD1. After removal of 5 bases from V and 2 bases from J, the junction contained 17 bases not matched to a gene. Germline CDR1 is DFQATT and CDR2 is SNEGSKA (reference sequence). This CDR3 has 17 amino acids. CDR3 sequence (DNA): TGCAGTGCTCTAGGTCGGCCGGGCAGGGGGCGAACCTACGAGCAGTACTTC. Amino acids: CSALGRPGRGRTYEQYF.

The gene calls are TRBV4-2 and TRBJ2-1; the match to TRBD2 covers 8 bases. The CDR3 has 17 residues. Unmatched junction bases numbered 12, after V lost 3 bases and J lost 5 bases. The V gene's germline CDR1 is LGHNA and CDR2 YNFKEQ. CDR3 in amino acids: CASSQNTGTRGHNEQFF. The CDR3 DNA sequence: TGTGCCAGCAGCCAGAATACCGGGACTAGAGGTCACAATGAGCAGTTCTTC.

This clonotype was seen a few times. One junction end does not reproduce the germline sequence, and a read error may be involved. V gene TRBV7-9 combines with J gene TRBJ2-6; D possibly uses TRBD1 or TRBD2 (5 bases each). This CDR3 is built from 15 residues. Germline-derived CDR1 and CDR2 are SEHNR and FQNEAQ (reference sequence). The CDR3 region is CASSSEGAGANVLTF. CDR3 nucleotides: TGTGCCAGCAGCTCCGAGGGTGCTGGGGCCAACGTTCTGACTTTC.

The V and J genes are TRBV20-1 and TRBJ2-3; tentative D call: TRBD2 (5 bases). In germline, CDR1 is DFQATT, CDR2 SNEGSKA (reference sequence). CDR3 length: 15 residues. V was trimmed by 3 bases and J by 0 bases, leaving 13 bases between them. CDR3 in DNA: TGCAGTGCTAGCTTGAGGACTGTTAGCACAGATACGCAGTATTTT. Protein: CSASLRTVSTDTQYF.

This clonotype was seen more than once but under ten times. The chain uses TRBV20-1 and TRBJ2-7; D is possibly TRBD1 (6 bases). This CDR3 is built from 14 residues. The V gene's germline CDR1 is DFQATT and CDR2 SNEGSKA (reference sequence). V was trimmed by 3 bases and J by 3 bases, leaving 15 bases between them. As DNA, the CDR3 is TGCAGTGCTAGGGGTGTGGCAGGGGTCTACGAGCAGTACTTC. Translating gives CSARGVAGVYEQYF.

The rearrangement joins TRBV20-1 to TRBJ2-5; no definite D call. Trimming took 6 bases from V and 11 from J, leaving 22 bases between them. The CDR3 extends over 13 amino acids. Germline-derived CDR1 and CDR2 are DFQATT and SNEGSKA (reference sequence). The CDR3 DNA follows: TGCAGTGCCAGATGGACGGCCTACAATGAGCAGTACTTC. Protein sequence: CSARWTAYNEQYF.

In this sample, this clonotype turned up once. The chain links TRBV5-1 to TRBJ2-1; tentative D call: TRBD2 (5 bases). The J call may be in error: the DNA end matches TRBJ2-7 better. Germline V gene sequence: CDR1 SGHRS, CDR2 YFSETQ. The CDR3 runs 16 residues. The chain's CDR3 is CASSGLDGYSYNEQYF. The CDR3 DNA reads as TGCGCCAGCAGCGGACTGGACGGATACTCCTACAATGAGCAGTACTTC.

The chain employs TRBV6-4 and TRBJ2-1, with D perhaps matching TRBD2 (6 bases). Trimming took off 0 bases at V and 0 bases at J, with 9 bases between the two ends. The germline V gene has CDR1 MRHNA and CDR2 SNTAGT. CDR3 length equals 16 residues. CDR3 bases: TGTGCCAGCAGTGACTCGACGGGGGTCTCCTACAATGAGCAGTTCTTC. It translates to CASSDSTGVSYNEQFF.

This clonotype has a handful of counts. The chain has TRBV5-1 and TRBJ2-5; D may be TRBD2 (6 bases). Per germline, CDR1 SGHRS and CDR2 YFSETQ. The V end was cut by 3 bases, the J end by 2 bases, with 8 bases between. This CDR3 spans 13 amino acids. The CDR3: CASSWDLQETQYF. DNA for the CDR3: TGCGCCAGCAGCTGGGACTTGCAAGAGACCCAGTACTTC.

V and J are TRBV10-3 and TRBJ2-1, with 7 bases aligning to TRBD1. With 2 bases clipped from V and 7 bases from J, the junction kept 8 bases outside the gene matches. Germline CDR1 and CDR2: ENHRY and SYGVKD. The CDR3 extends over 15 amino acids. CDR3 nucleotide sequence: TGTGCCATCAGTGAGCCGGGACAGTTAAAGAATGAGCAGTTCTTC. Translation: CAISEPGQLKNEQFF.

Only one count was recorded for this clonotype. The V gene is TRBV20-1, the J gene TRBJ2-1, with 10 positions matching TRBD1. Germline trimming cut 6 bases from V and 5 bases from J; bases unmatched to any gene: 7. This CDR3 spans 14 amino acids. Germline CDR1 DFQATT, CDR2 SNEGSKA (reference sequence). CDR3 DNA: TGCAGTGCCCTGGGGGGACAGGGGAACAATGAGCAGTTCTTC. Translating it yields CSALGGQGNNEQFF.

The chain couples TRBV20-1 to TRBJ2-1; 10 positions match TRBD2. The CDR3 consists of 14 residues. V lost 5 bases, J lost 2 bases, and 3 bases stayed unmatched. Germline CDR1 DFQATT, CDR2 SNEGSKA (reference sequence). CDR3 loop: CSAYSGGTYNEQFF. In nucleotides, the CDR3 is TGCAGTGCTTATAGCGGGGGGACCTACAATGAGCAGTTCTTC.

The rearrangement uses TRBV12-3 or TRBV12-4 and TRBJ2-5; D gene unclear. The germline V and J ends were trimmed by 3 bases and 5 bases, with 10 bases remaining between them. This CDR3 spans 13 amino acids. DNA for the CDR3: TGTGCCAGCAGTTTTCAACTACGGGAGACCCAGTACTTC. It is translated as CASSFQLRETQYF.